These 4 T cell receptor beta chains originate from one sample sequenced in a study of T cells after yellow fever vaccination. TCRdb recomputed calls from the 5' RACE reads with MiXCR, one row per CDR3 protein. The sample lists under 150,000 distinct CDR3 sequences; more than 6% were seen once. This sample comprised CD4+ T cells sorted from PBMCs, obtained 5 days after the yellow fever booster vaccination. The receptors come from a man in his thirties or forties who received the YFV17D yellow fever vaccine.

This clonotype was seen many times. This chain links TRBV5-1 with TRBJ1-2; TRBD1 matches 8 bases. The germline V gene has CDR1 SGHRS and CDR2 YFSETQ. The CDR3 is made up of 15 amino acids. After removal of 4 bases from V and 3 bases from J, the junction contained 8 bases not matched to a gene. This chain's CDR3 is CASSRTGNSDYGYTF. The CDR3 DNA reads TGCGCCAGCAGCAGGACAGGGAATTCGGACTATGGCTACACCTTC.

This clonotype was detected ten times or more. The V call is TRBV5-1, the J call TRBJ1-5; D gene ambiguous. The ends were cut back, 0 bases at V and 6 bases at J, with 7 bases in the middle. The CDR3 covers 13 residues. CDR1 and CDR2 from the germline V gene are SGHRS and YFSETQ. The CDR3 spells CASSLGEGQPQHF. The CDR3 coding sequence is TGCGCCAGCAGCTTGGGAGAGGGTCAGCCCCAGCATTTT. The full variable domain, in which reference TRBV5-1 and TRBJ1-5 provide the parts outside the CDR3, is KAGVTQTPRYLIKTRGQQVTLSCSPISGHRSVSWYQQTPGQGLQFLFEYFSETQRNKGNFPGRFSGRQFSNSRSEMNVSTLELGDSALYLCASSLGEGQPQHFGDGTRLSIL.

As regards this clonotype: A much larger clonotype is one base distant, so this may be a read error. The V gene is TRBV20-1, the J gene TRBJ2-3; TRBD2 is a possible D gene (5 bases). This CDR3 is 15 amino acids long. Looked up from germline, CDR1 is DFQATT and CDR2 is SNEGSKA (reference sequence). Trimming took off 3 bases at V and 3 bases at J, with 16 bases between the two ends. For the CDR3, the DNA is TGCAGTGCTAGGGTTTCGGGGTTTCGGACAGATACGCAGTATTTT. Protein sequence: CSARVSGFRTDTQYF.

As for this clonotype: The junction and the germline gene differ at one end; a read error may be behind it. The chain combines TRBV20-1 with TRBJ1-5; TRBD1 might be the D (5 bases). The CDR3 contains 19 residues. Germline V CDR1 and CDR2: DFQATT, SNEGSKA (reference sequence). Here the CDR3 reads CCARDRGAGITNSNQPQHF. The CDR3 DNA reads TGCTGTGCTAGAGATCGTGGCGCAGGGATCACAAATAGCAATCAGCCCCAGCATTTT.